The 9 T cell receptor beta chains below all came from one sample that was sequenced in a study of blood T cell repertoires in COVID-19. Using immunoSEQ multiplex PCR, the repertoire was profiled, and TCRdb retains in-frame clones only, with some absent. The sample lists about 300,000 clones, approximately 86% occurring once. Source material: peripheral blood. The receptors originated from a man between 65 and 85 years old with acute or convalescent COVID-19.

This chain connects TRBV7-9 to TRBJ2-1, with D possibly matching TRBD2 (5 bases). CDR3 size: 13 residues. Trimming shortened V by 5 bases and J by 5 bases, and 10 bases separated the two germline ends. The germline V gene has CDR1 SEHNR and CDR2 FQNEAQ (reference sequence). As DNA, the CDR3 is TGTGCCAGCAGCGCCCCCGGGGACAATGAGCAGTTCTTC. The encoded protein is CASSAPGDNEQFF.

The rearrangement links TRBV5-1 to TRBJ1-5; 7 bases are a match to TRBD1. Losses at the gene ends were 3 bases for V and 4 bases for J; bases not matched to a gene: 7. The CDR3 is made up of 15 amino acids. Germline-derived CDR1 and CDR2 are SGHRS and YFSETQ. Here the CDR3 reads CASSSGTEANQPQHF. In DNA, the CDR3 is TGCGCCAGCAGCTCCGGGACAGAAGCAAATCAGCCCCAGCATTTT.

The chain is built from TRBV5-6 and TRBJ2-1; 14 bases map to TRBD2. Germline trimming cut 4 bases from V and 8 bases from J; bases unmatched to any gene: 8. This CDR3 region has 16 residues. The V gene's germline CDR1 is SGHDT and CDR2 YYEEEE. The CDR3 here is CASSPGTSGSWDEQFF. The CDR3, as DNA: TGTGCCAGCAGCCCTGGGACTAGCGGGAGTTGGGATGAGCAGTTCTTC.

The chain joins TRBV21-1 to TRBJ2-7; the table's D gene call, TRBD1, was not cross checked with the DNA. TRBV21-1 is recorded as a pseudogene. CDR3 length: 14 amino acids. CDR3 coding DNA: TGTGCCAGCAACGGACAGGGTGGCTCCTACGAGCAGTACTTC. Its protein is CASNGQGGSYEQYF.

The chain has TRBV7-2 and TRBJ2-7; TRBD2 matches 12 bases. From germline, CDR1 is SGHTA and CDR2 FQGNSA. Trimming cost V 7 bases and J 4 bases; bases outside gene matches: 11. The CDR3 has 16 amino acids. DNA for the CDR3: TGTGCCAGCACCCGGAAGGCTAGCGGGGGGGAGTACGAGCAGTACTTC. Translation gives CASTRKASGGEYEQYF. Complete variable domain (other parts from reference TRBV7-2 and TRBJ2-7): GAGVSQSPSNKVTEKGKDVELRCDPISGHTALYWYRQSLGQGLEFLIYFQGNSAPDKSGLPSDRFSAERTGGSVSTLTIQRTQQEDSAVYLCASTRKASGGEYEQYFGPGTRLTVT.

The genes are TRBV19 and TRBJ1-2; 10 nucleotides agree with TRBD1. This CDR3 spans 13 amino acids. V shed 6 bases, J shed 4 bases, and the junction held 2 bases outside the gene matches. In germline, CDR1 is LNHDA, CDR2 SQIVND (reference sequence). CDR3 DNA sequence: TGTGCCAGTAGGGGACAGGGGCGCTATGGCTACACCTTC. Amino acids: CASRGQGRYGYTF.

Concerning this clone: The sample carries other DNA sequences with the same CDR3. The rearrangement uses TRBV5-1 and TRBJ1-6; 8 positions agree with TRBD1. The CDR3 length is 14 residues. CDR1 is SGHRS and CDR2 is YFSETQ in the germline V gene. Trimming cost V 2 bases and J 8 bases; bases outside gene matches: 3. DNA for the CDR3: TGCGCCAGCAGCTTAACAGGGGGGGATTCACCCCTCCACTTT. It yields the protein CASSLTGGDSPLHF. Together with reference TRBV5-1 and TRBJ1-6, the CDR3 gives the full variable domain: KAGVTQTPRYLIKTRGQQVTLSCSPISGHRSVSWYQQTPGQGLQFLFEYFSETQRNKGNFPGRFSGRQFSNSRSEMNVSTLELGDSALYLCASSLTGGDSPLHFGNGTRLTVT.

The rearrangement joins TRBV12-3 or TRBV12-4 to TRBJ2-7; D is undetermined. The V and J ends lost 2 bases and 4 bases respectively, with 9 bases between them. The CDR3 extends over 13 amino acids. The CDR3 bases are TGTGCCAGCAGTTTACAGGCCAGGTACGAGCAGTACTTC. Translating gives CASSLQARYEQYF.

The genes are TRBV9 and TRBJ1-4; D is ambiguous. There are 14 residues in the CDR3. Germline CDR1 SGDLS, CDR2 YYNGEE. V shed 4 bases and J shed 4 bases, with 11 bases lying between them. CDR3 loop: CASSHGSVNEKLFF. The CDR3 nucleotides read TGTGCCAGCAGCCACGGGTCCGTTAATGAAAAACTGTTTTTT.